The 22 T cell receptor beta chains in this list originate from one sample, sequenced in a study of T cells in localized non-small cell lung cancer. Repertoires were generated with immunoSEQ multiplex PCR, while TCRdb's copy carries only in-frame clones and drops some. The data show under 40,000 clones, approximately 80% seen once. The sequencing here drew on peripheral blood, taken before any cancer treatment. These receptors were taken from a male donor older than 55 with stage III squamous cell lung carcinoma.

As concerns this clone: At the DNA level, this CDR3 is encoded by other sequences in the same sample as well. This chain links TRBV11-3 with TRBJ2-1; a possible D gene is TRBD1 (6 bases). The V end was cut by 2 bases, the J end by 6 bases, with 8 bases between. CDR3 size: 13 residues. Germline CDR1 is SGHNT and CDR2 is YENEEA. CDR3 sequence reads: CASSLQGSNEQFF. In DNA, the CDR3 is TGTGCCAGCAGCTTACAGGGGTCCAATGAGCAGTTCTTC.

V usage is TRBV7-8 and J usage is TRBJ1-1; D is perhaps TRBD1 (6 bases). From germline, CDR1 is SGHVS and CDR2 FQNEAQ. V lost 5 bases to trimming and J lost 0 bases, with 16 bases between them. This CDR3 comprises 16 residues. Here the CDR3 DNA reads TGTGCCAGCAGCCGAACGACAGGCATAATGAACACTGAAGCTTTCTTT. Its translation: CASSRTTGIMNTEAFF.

The CDR3: CASSLEGGVTDTQYF. For the CDR3, the DNA is TGTGCCAGCAGCTTGGAGGGGGGGGTCACAGATACGCAGTATTTT. The rearrangement joins TRBV11-3 to TRBJ2-3; a possible D gene is TRBD2 (7 bases). The germline gives CDR1 SGHNT, CDR2 YENEEA. The V end was cut by 3 bases, the J end by 2 bases, with 12 bases between. CDR3 length: 15 amino acids.

This sequence joins TRBV5-1 and TRBJ2-1, with 9 bases fitting TRBD1. The CDR3 length is 14 residues. The germline CDR1 and CDR2 sequences are SGHRS and YFSETQ. V was pared by 5 bases and J by 6 bases, with 6 bases of the junction left unmatched. CDR3 sequence: CASSFATGGNEQFF. The CDR3 DNA reads as TGCGCCAGCAGTTTTGCGACAGGGGGCAATGAGCAGTTCTTC. The variable domain in full, completed from reference TRBV5-1 and TRBJ2-1, reads KAGVTQTPRYLIKTRGQQVTLSCSPISGHRSVSWYQQTPGQGLQFLFEYFSETQRNKGNFPGRFSGRQFSNSRSEMNVSTLELGDSALYLCASSFATGGNEQFFGPGTRLTVL.

The chain uses TRBV29-1 and TRBJ2-1; 9 bases agree with TRBD1. The J segment lost 3 bases and the V segment lost 0 bases, leaving 3 bases of the junction unmatched. CDR1 and CDR2 (germline): SQVTM, ANQGSEA. The CDR3 sequence is 15 residues long. Here the CDR3 reads CSVEEGTGSYNEQFF. CDR3 DNA: TGCAGCGTTGAAGAGGGGACAGGGAGCTACAATGAGCAGTTCTTC.

This clone was recorded a few times. The chain employs TRBV6-5 and TRBJ1-1; TRBD1 matches at 7 bases. In germline, CDR1 is MNHEY, CDR2 SVGAGI. J lost 1 base, V lost 6 bases, and 5 bases had no gene match. The CDR3 has 14 amino acids. CDR3 loop: CASRWTGRNTEAFF. Here the CDR3 DNA reads TGTGCCAGCAGATGGACAGGCCGGAACACTGAAGCTTTCTTT.

V is TRBV4-2 and J is TRBJ1-5; no reliable D call. Trimming took 2 bases from V and 2 from J, leaving 10 bases between them. The germline V gene encodes CDR1 LGHNA and CDR2 YNFKEQ. The CDR3 runs 15 residues. For the CDR3, the DNA is TGTGCCAGCAGCCAAAGCCCGGTGGGCAATCAGCCCCAGCATTTT. Protein: CASSQSPVGNQPQHF.

The V and J genes are TRBV6-1 and TRBJ1-5; D perhaps matches TRBD1 (6 bases). The CDR3 has 12 residues. Trimming removed 5 bases at V and 6 bases at J, with 8 bases between. Germline V CDR1 and CDR2: MNHNS, SASEGT. The CDR3, as DNA: TGTGCCAGCAGTCAGGGGTCTCAGCCCCAGCATTTT. The encoded protein is CASSQGSQPQHF.

The chain employs TRBV21-1 and TRBJ1-2; the table's D gene call, TRBD1, was not cross checked with the DNA. TRBV21-1 is annotated as a pseudogene. This CDR3 is 19 amino acids long. For the CDR3, the DNA is TGTGCCAGCAGCCCCCGACGGACAGGGGATTTCGAGGGAAACTATGGCTACACCTTC. Protein: CASSPRRTGDFEGNYGYTF.

This chain connects TRBV5-1 to TRBJ1-1; 9 nucleotides align to TRBD1. Germline CDR1 is SGHRS and CDR2 is YFSETQ. The V segment lost 4 bases and the J segment 5 bases; nucleotides outside the gene matches: 9. This CDR3 is 15 amino acids long. The CDR3 region is CASSGGDRGSTEAFF. CDR3 nucleotide sequence: TGCGCCAGCAGCGGCGGAGACAGGGGGTCAACTGAAGCTTTCTTT. The whole variable domain, filled in from reference TRBV5-1 and TRBJ1-1, reads KAGVTQTPRYLIKTRGQQVTLSCSPISGHRSVSWYQQTPGQGLQFLFEYFSETQRNKGNFPGRFSGRQFSNSRSEMNVSTLELGDSALYLCASSGGDRGSTEAFFGQGTRLTVV.

The CDR3 region has the DNA TGTGCCACCAGCAGAGATAGAACAGGGGATTGGCAAGAGACCCAGTACTTC. Amino acids: CATSRDRTGDWQETQYF. The chain uses TRBV15 and TRBJ2-5, with 7 bases lining up with TRBD1. Trimming cost V 0 bases and J 2 bases; bases outside gene matches: 9. Germline lookup yields CDR1 LNHNV and CDR2 YYDKDF (reference sequence). The CDR3 runs 17 residues.

The V and J genes are TRBV5-1 and TRBJ1-1; 12 bases fit TRBD1. The germline gives CDR1 SGHRS, CDR2 YFSETQ. The CDR3 is 17 residues long. Trimming cost V 2 bases and J 3 bases; bases outside gene matches: 8. Here the CDR3 reads CASSFGDRGPRYTEAFF. The CDR3 coding sequence is TGCGCCAGCAGCTTTGGGGACAGGGGGCCAAGATACACTGAAGCTTTCTTT.

This clone has just one count. The chain is built from TRBV14 and TRBJ1-2; D not resolved. This CDR3 is built from 13 residues. The V gene's germline CDR1 is SGHDN and CDR2 FVKESK. The V and J ends lost 2 bases and 8 bases respectively, with 12 bases between them. In DNA form, the CDR3 reads TGTGCCAGCAGCCAAATGTACAGTCGAGGCTACACCTTC. It specifies CASSQMYSRGYTF.

This clone came up once. The genes are TRBV7-2 and TRBJ2-1; 8 bases are shared with TRBD2. This CDR3 has 15 amino acids. The germline V gene has CDR1 SGHTA and CDR2 FQGNSA. Unmatched junction bases numbered 8, after V lost 6 bases and J lost 4 bases. The CDR3 DNA is TGTGCCAGCAGTTCGGGGGGGCAGGGATACAATGAGCAGTTCTTC. Its translation: CASSSGGQGYNEQFF.

In DNA, the CDR3 is TGTGCCAGCAGTGACTACCTTGGAGGTTCTGCCTACACCTTC. Protein: CASSDYLGGSAYTF. V is TRBV6-1 and J is TRBJ1-2; D uncertain. This CDR3 is 14 amino acids long. Trimming took 3 bases from V and 10 from J, leaving 18 bases between them. Germline-derived CDR1 and CDR2 are MNHNS and SASEGT.

The V gene is TRBV5-5, the J gene TRBJ2-3, with D unresolved. The CDR3 covers 14 residues. Germline-derived CDR1 and CDR2 are SGHKS and YYEKEE (reference sequence). The V gene lost 4 bases and the J gene lost 3 bases, with 12 bases spanning the gap. The CDR3 protein is CASSPTANTDTQYF. CDR3 in DNA: TGTGCCAGCAGCCCGACGGCTAATACAGATACGCAGTATTTT.

This chain joins TRBV5-1 and TRBJ2-1; D is unresolved. The germline CDR1 and CDR2 sequences are SGHRS and YFSETQ. The V gene lost 4 bases and the J gene lost 8 bases, with 16 bases spanning the gap. CDR3 length: 14 amino acids. This chain's CDR3 is CASSRRQVIDEQFF. The DNA of the CDR3 is TGCGCCAGCAGCCGAAGGCAGGTCATCGATGAGCAGTTCTTC.

The chain carries TRBV19 and TRBJ2-2, with a possible D match to TRBD2 (6 bases). The germline CDR1 and CDR2 sequences are LNHDA and SQIVND (reference sequence). CDR3 length: 14 residues. V shed 5 bases and J shed 4 bases, with 11 bases lying between them. The CDR3 DNA follows: TGTGCCAGTAGTCCCGGGACTTTCACCGGGGAGCTGTTTTTT. Amino acid sequence: CASSPGTFTGELFF.

The gene calls are TRBV7-8 and TRBJ1-1; D perhaps matches TRBD1 (5 bases). The CDR3 contains 15 residues. The germline V gene encodes CDR1 SGHVS and CDR2 FQNEAQ. V was trimmed by 4 bases and J by 1 base, leaving 13 bases between them. Written as DNA, the CDR3 is TGTGCCAGCAGCTGGGCGGGACGGACGAACACTGAAGCTTTCTTT. Translated: CASSWAGRTNTEAFF.

The V and J genes are TRBV9 and TRBJ1-3; no definite D call. Germline lookup yields CDR1 SGDLS and CDR2 YYNGEE. Trimming removed 2 bases at V and 0 bases at J, with 15 bases between. This CDR3 region has 17 residues. The CDR3 DNA sequence: TGTGCCAGCAGCGTCGGCGGCCCGATGAGCTCTGGAAACACCATATATTTT. This sequence encodes CASSVGGPMSSGNTIYF.

V gene TRBV11-2 combines with J gene TRBJ1-1; D gene uncertain. The CDR3 loop spans 14 amino acids. Germline lookup yields CDR1 SGHAT and CDR2 FQNNGV. The V and J ends lost 3 bases and 1 base respectively, with 9 bases between them. CDR3 sequence (DNA): TGTGCCAGCAGCTTGGGGAGTTCGAACACTGAAGCTTTCTTT. This translates into CASSLGSSNTEAFF.

V and J are TRBV5-1 and TRBJ1-3; 7 bases are a match to TRBD1. The CDR3 loop spans 15 amino acids. Per the germline V gene, CDR1 is SGHRS and CDR2 is YFSETQ. The ends lost 4 bases at V and 2 bases at J; junction bases unmatched: 6. Here the CDR3 DNA reads TGCGCCAGCAGCACCGCCGGGACAGCTGGAAACACCATATATTTT. It yields the protein CASSTAGTAGNTIYF.